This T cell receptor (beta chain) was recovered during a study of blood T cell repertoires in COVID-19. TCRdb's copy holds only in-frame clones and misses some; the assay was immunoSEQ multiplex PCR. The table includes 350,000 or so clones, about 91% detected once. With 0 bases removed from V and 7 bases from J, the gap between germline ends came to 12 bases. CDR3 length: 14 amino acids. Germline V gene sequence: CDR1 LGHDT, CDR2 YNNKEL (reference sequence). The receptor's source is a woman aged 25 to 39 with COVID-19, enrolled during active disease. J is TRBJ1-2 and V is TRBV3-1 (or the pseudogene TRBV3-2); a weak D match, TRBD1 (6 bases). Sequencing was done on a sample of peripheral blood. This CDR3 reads CASSQDGGASGYTF. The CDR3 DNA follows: TGTGCCAGCAGCCAAGATGGGGGGGCTAGTGGCTACACCTTC.